The next 32 T cell receptor beta chains were all read from a single sample in a study of Graves' ophthalmopathy and Graves' hyperthyroidism. Amplified TCR beta CDR3 regions were obtained using RNA transcripts as template. HTBI-primed first-round RT-PCR preceded second-round multiplex PCR. TCRdb passed the multiplex PCR reads through MiXCR, listing each CDR3 protein once. The data hold around 400,000 distinct CDR3 sequences, with more than 20% observed a single time. The material sequenced was peripheral blood. Source of these receptors: a woman between 18 and 30 years old with stable Graves' hyperthyroidism.

There are many counts of this clonotype. V gene TRBV6-5 combines with J gene TRBJ1-6, with D maybe TRBD1 (6 bases). The CDR3 sequence is 18 residues long. CDR1 and CDR2 from the germline V gene are MNHEY and SVGAGI. V gave up 2 bases and J gave up 8 bases, with 22 bases separating them. CDR3 nucleotides: TGTGCCAGCAGTTACGGGGACACTGCTGCCTTGATGGATTCACCCCTCCACTTT. As protein: CASSYGDTAALMDSPLHF.

This clonotype was counted ten times or more. The rearrangement links TRBV4-1 to TRBJ1-1, with D hard to call. Germline V CDR1 and CDR2: MGHRA, YSYEKL. The CDR3 length is 14 residues. The V and J ends lost 9 bases and 5 bases respectively, with 19 bases between them. CDR3 sequence reads: CASDARAKGTEAFF. The CDR3 region has the DNA TGCGCCAGTGACGCGCGGGCCAAAGGGACTGAAGCTTTCTTT.

Ten or more counts support this clonotype. The chain is built from TRBV30 and TRBJ1-1, with 7 nucleotides matching TRBD1. Germline trimming cut 2 bases from V and 4 bases from J; bases unmatched to any gene: 4. Looked up from germline, CDR1 is GTSNPN and CDR2 is SVGIG (reference sequence). The CDR3 is 13 amino acids. The DNA of the CDR3 is TGTGCCTGGAGTAACCACAGGGGCACTGAAGCTTTCTTT. It is translated as CAWSNHRGTEAFF.

This clonotype has a handful of counts. This may come from a read error, since a much larger clone is one base off. The chain recombines TRBV7-2 with TRBJ2-7; TRBD2 agrees at 9 bases. In germline, CDR1 is SGHTA, CDR2 FQGNSA. CDR3 length equals 15 residues. Trimming cost V 1 base and J 4 bases; bases outside gene matches: 5. CDR3 loop: CASSLGISGRYEQYF. CDR3 nucleotides: TGTGCCAGCAGCTTAGGAATTAGCGGGAGATACGAGCAGTACTTC.

At least ten counts were recorded for this clonotype. J is TRBJ2-7 and V is TRBV7-9; 7 nucleotides line up with TRBD1. CDR3 length: 14 residues. After removal of 6 bases from V and 4 bases from J, the junction contained 9 bases not matched to a gene. The germline V gene encodes CDR1 SEHNR and CDR2 FQNEAQ (reference sequence). The CDR3 DNA follows: TGTGCCAGCAGACCCTGGGACAGTGGATACGAGCAGTACTTC. Translated, it gives CASRPWDSGYEQYF. The entire variable domain, with the rest obtained from reference TRBV7-9 and TRBJ2-7, is as follows: DTGVSQNPRHKITKRGQNVTFRCDPISEHNRLYWYRQTLGQGPEFLTYFQNEAQLEKSRLLSDRFSAERPKGSFSTLEIQRTEQGDSAMYLCASRPWDSGYEQYFGPGTRLTVT.

The chain is built from TRBV7-8 and TRBJ2-7; D may match TRBD1 or TRBD2 (5 bases each). Trimming stripped 5 bases from V and 1 base from J, with 18 bases between. The CDR3 spans 16 residues. CDR1 and CDR2 from the germline V gene are SGHVS and FQNEAQ. CDR3 residues: CASSPWDQPTSYEQYF. The CDR3 DNA reads as TGTGCCAGCAGCCCCTGGGACCAACCCACTTCCTACGAGCAGTACTTC.

This clonotype was seen many times. The chain uses TRBV7-9 and TRBJ2-7; maybe TRBD1 (6 bases). V was pared by 3 bases and J by 6 bases, with 12 bases between. CDR3 size: 13 residues. Germline assignment: CDR1 SEHNR and CDR2 FQNEAQ (reference sequence). CDR3 in DNA: TGTGCCAGCAGCTTCTCCGACAGGCGCGAGCAGTACTTC. Amino acid sequence: CASSFSDRREQYF.

The chain is built from TRBV25-1 and TRBJ1-2; TRBD1 aligns across 10 bases. CDR1 is MGHDK and CDR2 is SYGVNS in the germline V gene. There are 15 residues in the CDR3. The J segment lost 5 bases and the V segment lost 4 bases, leaving 7 bases of the junction unmatched. The CDR3 sequence: CASSAPDRGFYGYTF. The CDR3 DNA is TGTGCCAGCAGTGCTCCGGACAGGGGGTTTTATGGCTACACCTTC.

The sample holds a few counts of this clonotype. V usage is TRBV18 and J usage is TRBJ2-5; 7 nucleotides line up with TRBD2. This CDR3 has 15 amino acids. After removal of 3 bases from V and 5 bases from J, the junction contained 9 bases not matched to a gene. CDR1 and CDR2 (germline): KGHSH, LQKENI. The CDR3 sequence is CASSPGLLKGETQYF. CDR3 bases: TGTGCCAGCTCACCGGGACTACTAAAGGGGGAGACCCAGTACTTC.

This clonotype showed up many times. The V call is TRBV6-1, the J call TRBJ2-7; 9 positions match TRBD2. V dropped 8 bases and J dropped 7; count of bases not matched to a gene: 12. The CDR3 loop spans 14 amino acids. In germline, CDR1 is MNHNS, CDR2 SASEGT. Written as DNA, the CDR3 is TGTGCCAGCTTGGCGGCGGGAGGGCCGGGAGAGCAGTACTTC. Its translation: CASLAAGGPGEQYF.

In this sample, this clonotype turned up many times. The conserved phenylalanine or tryptophan is not found at the CDR3 terminus, so this likely reflects a read error. The CDR3 sequence is CASSFSWTSTEAFL. CDR3 bases: TGTGCCAGCAGTTTTTCCTGGACAAGCACTGAAGCTTTCCTT. The chain recombines TRBV12-3 or TRBV12-4 with TRBJ1-1; D perhaps matches TRBD1 (5 bases). Trimming took off 3 bases at V and 4 bases at J, with 12 bases between the two ends. The length of the CDR3 is 14 residues.

The chain employs TRBV2 and TRBJ2-7, with 11 bases that match TRBD2. The CDR3 is 15 amino acids. V lost 9 bases and J lost 4; bases outside the gene matches: 11. Germline CDR1 and CDR2: SNHLY and FYNNEI. The DNA of the CDR3 is TGTGCCAGATGGGACCCCGGGACTAGCGGATACGAGCAGTACTTC. Translating it yields CARWDPGTSGYEQYF. The entire variable domain, with the rest obtained from reference TRBV2 and TRBJ2-7, is as follows: EPEVTQTPSHQVTQMGQEVILRCVPISNHLYFYWYRQILGQKVEFLVSFYNNEISEKSEIFDDQFSVERPDGSNFTLKIRSTKLEDSAMYFCARWDPGTSGYEQYFGPGTRLTVT.

This clonotype is labeled as medium-sized. The rearrangement joins TRBV25-1 to TRBJ1-1, with a weak D call TRBD1 (6 bases). This CDR3 comprises 17 residues. CDR1 MGHDK and CDR2 SYGVNS come from the germline V gene. V lost 3 bases to trimming and J lost 1 base, with 18 bases between them. CDR3 nucleotide sequence: TGTGCCAGCAGTGAGGTCACCGGGACAACTGGGAACACTGAAGCTTTCTTT. Encoded protein: CASSEVTGTTGNTEAFF.

This clonotype showed up many times. The rearrangement joins TRBV6-5 to TRBJ1-5, with a tentative D call TRBD1 (6 bases). The germline V and J ends were trimmed by 7 bases and 0 bases, with 13 bases remaining between them. The CDR3 has 15 residues. Germline V gives CDR1 MNHEY, CDR2 SVGAGI. CDR3 nucleotide sequence: TGTGCCAGCAAGTTTGAGGGACATAGCAATCAGCCCCAGCATTTT. Residues: CASKFEGHSNQPQHF.

This clonotype was detected only a few times. This chain links TRBV12-3 or TRBV12-4 with TRBJ2-7; D is unresolved. The length of the CDR3 is 12 residues. Trimming removed 7 bases from V and 5 bases from J, with 12 bases in between. This CDR3 reads CASTPGDDEQYF. The CDR3 coding sequence is TGTGCCAGCACCCCCGGAGATGACGAGCAGTACTTC.

This clonotype turned up a few times. The chain couples TRBV5-1 to TRBJ2-5; D is undetermined. The CDR3 length is 15 residues. V lost 2 bases and J lost 2, with 13 bases in between. Germline V CDR1 and CDR2: SGHRS, YFSETQ. The CDR3 sequence is CASSFGPGPQETQYF. DNA for the CDR3: TGCGCCAGCAGCTTTGGGCCTGGACCTCAAGAGACCCAGTACTTC.

This clonotype was seen at least ten times. The V and J genes are TRBV6-2 or TRBV6-3 and TRBJ2-5, with 9 bases aligning to TRBD1. Losses at the gene ends were 6 bases for V and 1 base for J; bases not matched to a gene: 6. Germline CDR1 reads MNHEY; CDR2 reads SVGEGT. This CDR3 has 15 amino acids. The CDR3 DNA follows: TGTGCCAGCAGAGCCGGGACAGGGTCCCAAGAGACCCAGTACTTC. It is translated as CASRAGTGSQETQYF.

There are many counts of this clonotype. The V call is TRBV15, the J call TRBJ2-6; unclear D gene. In germline, CDR1 is LNHNV, CDR2 YYDKDF (reference sequence). The CDR3 is 15 residues long. Trimming cost V 5 bases and J 1 base, with 9 bases left between them. CDR3 sequence (DNA): TGTGCCACCAGCCGAGGTGGGTCTGGGGCCAACGTCCTGACTTTC. Translating gives CATSRGGSGANVLTF.

The rearrangement links TRBV28 to TRBJ1-2; the match to TRBD1 covers 7 bases. The CDR3 is 14 amino acids. After removal of 5 bases from V and 4 bases from J, the junction contained 7 bases not matched to a gene. Germline values: CDR1 MDHEN, CDR2 SYDVKM. CDR3: CASSIQTGTYGYTF. CDR3 DNA sequence: TGTGCCAGCAGTATCCAGACAGGGACCTATGGCTACACCTTC.

This chain links TRBV14 with TRBJ2-5; 8 bases are a match to TRBD2. This CDR3 is built from 15 residues. The J segment lost 0 bases and the V segment lost 6 bases, leaving 6 bases of the junction unmatched. CDR1 is SGHDN and CDR2 is FVKESK in the germline V gene. CDR3 region: CASRHGRGNQETQYF. DNA for the CDR3: TGTGCCAGCAGGCACGGGAGGGGCAACCAAGAGACCCAGTACTTC.

This clonotype was seen at least ten times. The chain recombines TRBV7-8 with TRBJ1-5; 8 nucleotides match TRBD1. This CDR3 region has 15 residues. The trim removed 0 bases at V and 5 bases at J, leaving 3 bases unmatched. CDR1 is SGHVS, CDR2 FQNEAQ, per germline. The CDR3 nucleotides are TGTGCCAGCAGCTTAGCGGCAGGGGGCGATCAGCCCCAGCATTTT. This gives the protein CASSLAAGGDQPQHF.

CDR3 in amino acids: CSASRVTEAFF. As DNA, the CDR3 is TGCAGTGCTAGCAGGGTCACTGAAGCTTTCTTT. This chain links TRBV20-1 with TRBJ1-1, with D tentatively TRBD1 (5 bases). V was clipped by 3 bases and J by 4 bases, with 6 bases between them. Germline loops: CDR1 DFQATT, CDR2 SNEGSKA (reference sequence). The CDR3 is made up of 11 amino acids.

This clonotype was recorded many times. The chain recombines TRBV19 with TRBJ1-2; D may be TRBD1 (6 bases). The CDR3 consists of 15 residues. Deletions cut 2 bases from V and 0 bases from J, with 10 bases between. The V gene's germline CDR1 is LNHDA and CDR2 SQIVND (reference sequence). The CDR3 DNA is TGTGCCAGTAGTATAACTGGACAGACTAACTATGGCTACACCTTC. Translated, it gives CASSITGQTNYGYTF. Filled out from reference TRBV19 and TRBJ1-2, the complete variable domain reads DGGITQSPKYLFRKEGQNVTLSCEQNLNHDAMYWYRQDPGQGLRLIYYSQIVNDFQKGDIAEGYSVSREKKESFPLTVTSAQKNPTAFYLCASSITGQTNYGYTFGSGTRLTVV.

Note on this clonotype: The germline gene is not matched at one end of the junction; a read error may be the cause. V and J are TRBV5-1 and TRBJ2-5; D remains unclear. CDR1 and CDR2 (germline): SGHRS, YFSETQ. The CDR3 sequence is 11 residues long. The CDR3: CASSLSETQCF. The CDR3 DNA reads TGCGCCAGCAGCCTCAGTGAGACCCAGTGCTTC.

The chain recombines TRBV6-2 or TRBV6-3 with TRBJ1-2; TRBD1 aligns across 8 bases. The V and J ends lost 4 bases and 6 bases, in that order; junction bases with no gene match: 4. The germline gives CDR1 MNHEY, CDR2 SVGEGT. The CDR3 consists of 13 residues. The CDR3, as DNA: TGTGCCAGCAGTTGGACAGGGAGGAATGGCTACACCTTC. Amino acid sequence: CASSWTGRNGYTF.

This clonotype has ten or more counts. In nucleotides, the CDR3 is TGTGCCAGCAGCGCGGGACAGTCCGCCTACGAGCAGTACTTC. It specifies CASSAGQSAYEQYF. The chain recombines TRBV5-6 with TRBJ2-7; a possible D gene is TRBD1 (7 bases). V shed 4 bases and J shed 2 bases, with 13 bases lying between them. Germline values: CDR1 SGHDT, CDR2 YYEEEE. CDR3 length: 14 amino acids.

There are many counts of this clonotype. Written as DNA, the CDR3 is TGCAGTGCTCCTAGTGTAGGGACTAGCGACTACACAGATACGCAGTATTTT. Amino acids: CSAPSVGTSDYTDTQYF. This chain uses TRBV20-1 with TRBJ2-3; 10 bases are a match to TRBD2. Trimming removed 5 bases from V and 2 bases from J; junction bases left unmatched: 13. This CDR3 is 17 amino acids long. Germline assignment: CDR1 DFQATT and CDR2 SNEGSKA (reference sequence).

This clonotype was seen ten or more times. This chain links TRBV13 with TRBJ2-7, with TRBD1 matching 7 bases. After removal of 0 bases from V and 1 base from J, the junction contained 3 bases not matched to a gene. Germline V gene lookup returns CDR1 PRHDT and CDR2 FYEKMQ (reference sequence). The CDR3 length is 15 residues. The CDR3 region is CASSLGGTASYEQYF. The DNA for the CDR3 is TGTGCCAGCAGCTTAGGGGGGACAGCGTCCTACGAGCAGTACTTC. Using reference TRBV13 and TRBJ2-7 for the parts outside the CDR3, the full variable domain is AAGVIQSPRHLIKEKRETATLKCYPIPRHDTVYWYQQGPGQDPQFLISFYEKMQSDKGSIPDRFSAQQFSDYHSELNMSSLELGDSALYFCASSLGGTASYEQYFGPGTRLTVT.

This clonotype occurred a few times. The chain recombines TRBV19 with TRBJ2-2, with D perhaps TRBD2 (6 bases). Trimming took off 3 bases at V and 1 base at J, with 9 bases between the two ends. The CDR3 has 15 residues. From germline, CDR1 is LNHDA and CDR2 SQIVND (reference sequence). CDR3 nucleotides: TGTGCCAGTAGTATGTTTAGCGGGAACACCGGGGAGCTGTTTTTT. Translating gives CASSMFSGNTGELFF.

This clonotype has at least ten counts. V is TRBV25-1 and J is TRBJ1-6, with D possibly TRBD1 on 5 matching bases. CDR3 length equals 15 residues. V lost 1 base and J lost 7, with 11 bases in between. The germline CDR1 and CDR2 sequences are MGHDK and SYGVNS. In nucleotides, the CDR3 is TGTGCCAGCAGTGAATTTGACAGAGTGAATTCACCCCTCCACTTT. Its translation: CASSEFDRVNSPLHF. The complete variable domain, with remaining parts taken from reference TRBV25-1 and TRBJ1-6, reads EADIYQTPRYLVIGTGKKITLECSQTMGHDKMYWYQQDPGMELHLIHYSYGVNSTEKGDLSSESTVSRIRTEHFPLTLESARPSHTSQYLCASSEFDRVNSPLHFGNGTRLTVT.

This clonotype has at least ten counts. V and J are TRBV19 and TRBJ2-2, with D unresolved. Germline V gene lookup returns CDR1 LNHDA and CDR2 SQIVND (reference sequence). CDR3 length equals 13 residues. Trimming stripped 11 bases from V and 1 base from J, with 11 bases between. The CDR3 DNA reads TGTGCCGCTGGGTTAGGGAACACCGGGGAGCTGTTTTTT. This gives the protein CAAGLGNTGELFF.

This clonotype was seen a few times. This chain connects TRBV20-1 to TRBJ1-3; TRBD1 is a possible D gene (6 bases). Trimming pared 3 bases from V and 0 bases from J, leaving 9 bases between. Germline CDR1 is DFQATT and CDR2 is SNEGSKA (reference sequence). The CDR3 runs to 14 residues. CDR3 residues: CSARRGSSGNTIYF. Here the CDR3 DNA reads TGCAGTGCTAGGAGGGGGAGCTCTGGAAACACCATATATTTT.